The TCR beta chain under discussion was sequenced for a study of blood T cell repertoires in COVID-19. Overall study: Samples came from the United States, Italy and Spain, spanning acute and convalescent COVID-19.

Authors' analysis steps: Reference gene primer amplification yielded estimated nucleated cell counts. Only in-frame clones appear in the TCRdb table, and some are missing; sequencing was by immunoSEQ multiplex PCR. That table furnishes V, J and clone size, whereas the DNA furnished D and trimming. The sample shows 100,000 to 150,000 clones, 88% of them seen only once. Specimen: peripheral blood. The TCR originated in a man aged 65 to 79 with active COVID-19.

Here the CDR3 reads CASSSGLNNEQFF. The CDR3 DNA sequence: TGTGCCAGCAGCTCGGGACTGAACAATGAGCAGTTCTTC. J is TRBJ2-1 and V is TRBV7-3; D might be TRBD2 (6 bases). The germline gives CDR1 SGHTA, CDR2 FQGTGA. This CDR3 is 13 amino acids long. Trimming cost V 4 bases and J 5 bases, with 9 bases left between them.